This TCR beta chain was identified in a study of OX40 agonist ivuxolimab in advanced cancers. From germline, CDR1 is ENHRY and CDR2 SYGVKD. CDR3 length: 17 residues. After removal of 0 bases from V and 2 bases from J, the junction contained 5 bases not matched to a gene. Produced via immunoSEQ multiplex PCR; TCRdb's table is partial and in-frame only. The sample consists of 60,000 to 100,000 clones, around 94% of them appearing once. Sequencing used CD4+ or CD8+ T cells sorted from blood, obtained in a trial of the OX40 agonist ivuxolimab. The origin of this receptor is an adult with an advanced solid tumor such as melanoma, head and neck, liver or kidney cancer. This rearrangement joins TRBV10-3 to TRBJ2-1, with 9 bases fitting TRBD2. The CDR3 sequence: CAISESPRGGPYNEQFF. CDR3 sequence (DNA): TGTGCCATCAGTGAGTCGCCGCGGGGGGGCCCCTACAATGAGCAGTTCTTC.